The rows below give T cell receptor beta chains drawn from one sample of a study of blood T cell repertoires in COVID-19. Here immunoSEQ multiplex PCR was the method, and the copy in TCRdb shows in-frame clones only, minus some. The sample lists fewer than 500,000 clones; roughly 88% were seen once. Sequencing used PBMCs or T cells enriched from blood (not recorded which). Receptors originate from a woman in her twenties or thirties with acute COVID-19. CDR3s include the opening cysteine and the closing phenylalanine or tryptophan. The order of the fields is V gene, J gene, D gene, clone size, CDR3 protein, CDR3 DNA. The D gene is left open where the match is weak. A clone size is listed for some rows: how often the clone was seen (once, few, many), or a class if it is expanded.

>TRBV6-4|TRBJ2-5|NA|NA
CASSDSPRTAPSETQYF
TGTGCCAGCAGTGACTCCCCAAGGACAGCCCCTTCGGAGACCCAGTACTTC
>TRBV10-3|TRBJ1-2|NA|NA
CAISGRNYGYTF
TGTGCCATCAGTGGCCGGAACTATGGCTACACCTTC
>TRBV7-2|TRBJ2-4|NA|NA
CASSLGTVNIQYF
TGTGCCAGCAGCTTAGGGACAGTGAACATTCAGTACTTC
>TRBV15|TRBJ1-2|TRBD1|NA
CATSRDRPEGASGYTF
TGTGCCACCAGCAGAGATCGCCCGGAGGGGGCCAGTGGCTACACCTTC
>TRBV14|TRBJ2-3|TRBD1|NA
CASSPLPGQGVTTDTQYF
TGTGCCAGCAGCCCGCTACCCGGACAGGGAGTTACCACAGATACGCAGTATTTT
>TRBV4-2|TRBJ2-3|NA|NA
CASSQDWGTRTDTQYF
TGTGCCAGCAGCCAAGATTGGGGGACTCGCACAGATACGCAGTATTTT
>TRBV21-1|TRBJ2-2|NA|NA
CASSRRLAGGQDGELFF
TGTGCCAGCAGCCGCCGACTAGCGGGGGGGCAGGACGGGGAGCTGTTTTTT
>TRBV5-5|TRBJ2-7|TRBD2|NA
CASRILAGSSYEQYF
TGTGCCAGCAGGATACTAGCGGGGAGCTCCTACGAGCAGTACTTC
>TRBV10-2|TRBJ2-1|NA|NA
CASSEVRGGNEQFF
TGCGCCAGCAGTGAGGTTAGGGGAGGCAATGAGCAGTTCTTC
>TRBV18|TRBJ2-3|NA|NA
CASSPPSSTDTQYF
TGTGCCAGCTCACCACCCTCCAGCACAGATACGCAGTATTTT
>TRBV12-5|TRBJ2-3|TRBD2|NA
CASGSLEIAGDTQYF
TGTGCTAGTGGTTCCCTTGAGATAGCGGGGGATACGCAGTATTTT
>TRBV2|TRBJ1-6|NA|few
CASSESGITPLHF
TGTGCCAGCAGTGAGTCAGGGATTACACCCCTCCACTTT
>TRBV6-5|TRBJ1-6|TRBD1|NA
CASSLDRNISPLHF
TGTGCCAGCAGCTTGGACAGGAACATTTCACCCCTCCACTTT
>TRBV2|TRBJ2-5|NA|NA
CASNREQGETQYF
TGTGCCAGCAACCGGGAACAAGGAGAGACCCAGTACTTC
>TRBV28|TRBJ1-6|TRBD1|NA
CASSYTGGANSPLHF
TGTGCCAGCAGCTATACAGGGGGGGCTAATTCACCCCTCCACTTT
>TRBV25-1|TRBJ2-3|NA|NA
CASTAGANTDTQYF
TGTGCCAGCACGGCGGGGGCCAACACAGATACGCAGTATTTT
>TRBV18|TRBJ1-1|TRBD1|NA
CASSPVQGAMGGTEAFF
TGTGCCAGCTCACCGGTACAGGGGGCAATGGGAGGGACTGAAGCTTTCTTT
>TRBV11-2|TRBJ1-1|NA|NA
CASSLRQNTEAFF
TGTGCCAGCAGCTTAAGACAGAACACTGAAGCTTTCTTT
>TRBV3-1/TRBV3-2|TRBJ1-1|NA|NA
CASSHRQRNTEAFF
TGTGCCAGCAGCCACAGACAGAGGAACACTGAAGCTTTCTTT
>TRBV2|TRBJ1-2|NA|NA
CASSDLSYGYTF
TGTGCCAGCAGTGACCTTAGCTATGGCTACACCTTC
>TRBV7-2|TRBJ2-3|TRBD2|few
CASSFSGRATDTQYF
TGTGCCAGCAGCTTCTCGGGGAGGGCCACAGATACGCAGTATTTT
>TRBV6-2/TRBV6-3|TRBJ2-7|NA|NA
CASSYPPSEGAYEQYF
TGTGCCAGCAGTTACCCGCCGTCGGAGGGGGCTTACGAGCAGTACTTC
>TRBV5-1|TRBJ2-1|TRBD2|NA
CASSPLAGGPNEQFF
TGCGCCAGCAGCCCCCTAGCGGGGGGGCCGAACGAGCAGTTCTTC
>TRBV11-1|TRBJ2-3|TRBD2|NA
CASSLLAASTDTQYF
TGTGCCAGCAGCTTACTAGCGGCGAGCACAGATACGCAGTATTTT
>TRBV7-8|TRBJ2-2|NA|NA
CASSYPPGQNTGELFF
TGTGCCAGCAGCTACCCACCAGGACAGAACACCGGGGAGCTGTTTTTT
>TRBV29-1|TRBJ2-1|NA|NA
CSVVEDSQFF
TGCAGCGTTGTCGAAGACTCACAGTTCTTC
>TRBV10-3|TRBJ2-1|NA|few
CAIQETDEQFF
TGTGCCATCCAAGAGACAGATGAGCAGTTCTTC
>TRBV7-2|TRBJ1-6|NA|NA
CASSLVGSGANYNSPLHF
TGTGCCAGCAGCTTAGTGGGTTCGGGAGCTAACTATAATTCACCCCTCCACTTT
>TRBV5-1|TRBJ2-3|TRBD2|NA
CASSPPLAGGLDTQYF
TGCGCCAGCAGCCCCCCGCTAGCGGGGGGTCTAGATACGCAGTATTTT
>TRBV10-1|TRBJ2-3|TRBD2|NA
CASSESRELAITDTQYF
TGCGCCAGCAGTGAGTCGAGAGAACTAGCGATCACAGATACGCAGTATTTT
>TRBV6-5|TRBJ2-1|TRBD1|NA
CASRKTGGFNEQFF
TGTGCCAGCAGGAAGACAGGGGGGTTCAATGAGCAGTTCTTC
>TRBV5-6|TRBJ1-6|NA|NA
CASSWQGKPLHF
TGTGCCAGCAGCTGGCAGGGGAAACCCCTCCACTTT
>TRBV2|TRBJ1-1|NA|NA
CASSERQTLNTEAFF
TGTGCCAGCAGCGAAAGACAAACCCTGAACACTGAAGCTTTCTTT
>TRBV3-1/TRBV3-2|TRBJ2-3|TRBD2|NA
CASSLLAGGPDTQYF
TGTGCCAGCAGCTTGCTAGCGGGGGGGCCGGATACGCAGTATTTT
>TRBV7-3|TRBJ2-1|NA|NA
CASSLTGGYNEQFF
TGTGCCAGCAGCTTAACGGGGGGCTACAATGAGCAGTTCTTC
>TRBV19|TRBJ1-2|NA|NA
CASSPTRVGHTF
TGTGCCAGTAGTCCTACGAGAGTGGGGCACACCTTC
>TRBV9|TRBJ1-1|TRBD1|NA
CASSTSASGQAGRNTEAFF
TGTGCCAGCAGCACCTCTGCGTCGGGACAGGCGGGCAGGAACACTGAAGCTTTCTTT
>TRBV4-2|TRBJ2-6|NA|few
CASSLLRETGANVLTF
TGTGCCAGCAGCCTTCTCAGGGAAACTGGGGCCAACGTCCTGACTTTC
>TRBV24-1|TRBJ2-2|NA|NA
CATSDLGVTGELFF
TGTGCCACCAGTGATTTAGGGGTAACCGGGGAGCTGTTTTTT
>TRBV3-1/TRBV3-2|TRBJ2-1|NA|NA
CASSQDPRLGYYNEQFF
TGTGCCAGCAGCCAAGACCCAAGACTAGGCTACTACAATGAGCAGTTCTTC
>TRBV18|TRBJ1-2|NA|once
CASSPTASTDGYTF
TGTGCCAGCTCACCGACAGCATCCACGGATGGCTACACCTTC
>TRBV4-1|TRBJ2-7|TRBD2|NA
CASSQVTSGGQGWYEQYF
TGCGCCAGCAGCCAAGTCACTAGCGGGGGGCAGGGTTGGTACGAGCAGTACTTC
>TRBV11-2|TRBJ1-6|TRBD1|few
CASSPLAGTGGANNSPLHF
TGTGCCAGCAGCCCCCTCGCCGGGACAGGGGGAGCTAATAATTCACCCCTCCACTTT
>TRBV18|TRBJ2-6|NA|NA
CASSRAGFSGANVLTF
TGTGCCAGCTCACGTGCAGGGTTTTCTGGGGCCAACGTCCTGACTTTC
>TRBV4-3|TRBJ1-4|NA|NA
CASSQDLNGNEKLFF
TGCGCCAGCAGCCAAGATCTCAACGGTAATGAAAAACTGTTTTTT
>TRBV9|TRBJ1-2|TRBD1|NA
CASRDTTGLSDYGYTF
TGTGCCAGCAGAGACACGACAGGGTTATCGGACTATGGCTACACCTTC
>TRBV19|TRBJ1-1|NA|NA
CASSTLKLRGRATEAFF
TGTGCCAGTAGTACACTCAAACTCAGGGGCCGGGCCACTGAAGCTTTCTTT
>TRBV28|TRBJ1-1|NA|NA
CAIKRFSTEAFF
TGTGCCATCAAGAGATTCTCCACTGAAGCTTTCTTT
>TRBV5-1|TRBJ1-2|NA|once
CASSVGYGVRHGYTF
TGCGCCAGCAGCGTGGGCTACGGGGTCAGGCATGGCTACACCTTC
>TRBV7-9|TRBJ1-1|NA|once
CASSLGRENTEAFF
TGTGCCAGCAGCTTAGGGCGGGAGAACACTGAAGCTTTCTTT
>TRBV30|TRBJ2-3|NA|NA
CAWSVQGMGGEADTQYF
TGTGCCTGGAGTGTACAGGGGATGGGCGGGGAAGCAGATACGCAGTATTTT
>TRBV6-5|TRBJ1-2|TRBD1|NA
CASKTGGTNYGYTF
TGTGCCAGCAAGACAGGGGGCACTAACTATGGCTACACCTTC
>TRBV29-1|TRBJ2-5|NA|NA
CSVNTGRQETQYF
TGCAGCGTGAATACAGGGAGACAAGAGACCCAGTACTTC
>TRBV6-2/TRBV6-3|TRBJ1-4|TRBD1|NA
CASSLYFRDRADF
TGTGCCAGCAGTTTATACTTCCGGGACAGGGCTGATTTT
>TRBV7-2|TRBJ2-5|NA|NA
CASSLVSHYQETQYF
TGTGCCAGCAGCTTAGTAAGCCACTACCAAGAGACCCAGTACTTC
>TRBV9|TRBJ2-1|NA|NA
CASSNRQIYNEQFF
TGTGCCAGCAGCAACCGACAGATTTACAATGAGCAGTTCTTC
>TRBV7-3|TRBJ1-2|TRBD1|NA
CASSSTGGAGYTF
TGTGCCAGCAGCTCGACAGGGGGCGCAGGCTACACCTTC